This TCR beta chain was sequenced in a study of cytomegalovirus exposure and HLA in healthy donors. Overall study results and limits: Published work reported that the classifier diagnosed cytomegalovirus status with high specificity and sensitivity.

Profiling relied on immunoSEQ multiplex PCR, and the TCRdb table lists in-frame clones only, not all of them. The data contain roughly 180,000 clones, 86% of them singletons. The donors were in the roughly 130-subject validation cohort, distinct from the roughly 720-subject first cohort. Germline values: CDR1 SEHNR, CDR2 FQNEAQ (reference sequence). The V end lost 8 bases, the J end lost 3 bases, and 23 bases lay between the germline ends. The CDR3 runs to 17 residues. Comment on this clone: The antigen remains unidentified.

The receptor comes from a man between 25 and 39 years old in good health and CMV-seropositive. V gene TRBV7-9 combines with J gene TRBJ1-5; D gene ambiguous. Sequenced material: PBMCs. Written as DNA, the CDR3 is TGTGCCAGCCGACGATCCCCGGGTCTCACCTCCAATCAGCCCCAGCATTTT. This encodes CASRRSPGLTSNQPQHF.